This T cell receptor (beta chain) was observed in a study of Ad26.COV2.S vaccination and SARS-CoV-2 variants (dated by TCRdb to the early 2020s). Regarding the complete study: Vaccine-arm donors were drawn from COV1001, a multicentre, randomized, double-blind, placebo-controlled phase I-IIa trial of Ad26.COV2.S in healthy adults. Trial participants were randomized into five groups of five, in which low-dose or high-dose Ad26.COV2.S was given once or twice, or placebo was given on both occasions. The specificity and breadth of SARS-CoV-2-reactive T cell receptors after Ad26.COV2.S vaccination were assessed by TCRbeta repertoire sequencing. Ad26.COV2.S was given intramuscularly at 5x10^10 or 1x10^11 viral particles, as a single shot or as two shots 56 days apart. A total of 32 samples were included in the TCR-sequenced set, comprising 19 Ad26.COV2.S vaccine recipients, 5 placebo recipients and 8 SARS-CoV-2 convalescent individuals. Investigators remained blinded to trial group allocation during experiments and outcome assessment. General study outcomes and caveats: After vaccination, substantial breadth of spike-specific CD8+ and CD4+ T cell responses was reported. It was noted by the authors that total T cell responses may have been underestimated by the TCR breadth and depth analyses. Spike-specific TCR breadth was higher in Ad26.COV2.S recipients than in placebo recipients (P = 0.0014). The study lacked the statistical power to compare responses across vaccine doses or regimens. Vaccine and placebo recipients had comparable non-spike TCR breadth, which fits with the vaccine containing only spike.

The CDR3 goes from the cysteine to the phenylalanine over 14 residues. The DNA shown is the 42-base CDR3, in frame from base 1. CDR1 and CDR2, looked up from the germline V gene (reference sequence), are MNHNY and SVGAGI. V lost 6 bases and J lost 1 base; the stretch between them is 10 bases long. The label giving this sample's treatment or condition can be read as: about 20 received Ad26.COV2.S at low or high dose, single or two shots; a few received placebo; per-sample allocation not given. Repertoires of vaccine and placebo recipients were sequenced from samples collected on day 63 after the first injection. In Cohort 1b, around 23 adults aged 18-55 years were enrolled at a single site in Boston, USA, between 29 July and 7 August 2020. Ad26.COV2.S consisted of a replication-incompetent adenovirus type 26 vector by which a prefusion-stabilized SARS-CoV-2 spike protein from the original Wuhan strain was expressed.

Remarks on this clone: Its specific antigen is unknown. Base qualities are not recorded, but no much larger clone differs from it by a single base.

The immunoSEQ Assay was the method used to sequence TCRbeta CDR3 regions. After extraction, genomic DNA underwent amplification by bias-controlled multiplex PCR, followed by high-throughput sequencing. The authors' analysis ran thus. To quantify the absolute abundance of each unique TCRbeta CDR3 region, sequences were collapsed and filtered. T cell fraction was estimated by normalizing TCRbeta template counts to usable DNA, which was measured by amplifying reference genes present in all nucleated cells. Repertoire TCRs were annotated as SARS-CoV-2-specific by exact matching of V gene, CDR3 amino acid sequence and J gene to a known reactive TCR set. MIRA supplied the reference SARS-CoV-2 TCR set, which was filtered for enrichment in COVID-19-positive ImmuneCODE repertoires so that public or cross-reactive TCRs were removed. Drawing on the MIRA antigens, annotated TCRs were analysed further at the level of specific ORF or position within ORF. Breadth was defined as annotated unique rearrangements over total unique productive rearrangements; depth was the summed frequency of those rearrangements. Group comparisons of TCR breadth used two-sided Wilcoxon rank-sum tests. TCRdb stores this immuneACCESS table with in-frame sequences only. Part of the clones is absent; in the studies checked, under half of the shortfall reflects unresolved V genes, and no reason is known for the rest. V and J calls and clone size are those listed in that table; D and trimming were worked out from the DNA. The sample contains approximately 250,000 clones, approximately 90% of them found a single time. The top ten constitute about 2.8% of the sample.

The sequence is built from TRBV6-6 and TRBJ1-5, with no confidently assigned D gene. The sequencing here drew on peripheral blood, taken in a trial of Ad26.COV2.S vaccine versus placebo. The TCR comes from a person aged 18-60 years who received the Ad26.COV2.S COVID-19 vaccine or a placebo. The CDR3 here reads CASRQTESNQPQHF. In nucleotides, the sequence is TGTGCCAGCAGACAAACTGAGAGCAATCAGCCCCAGCATTTT.